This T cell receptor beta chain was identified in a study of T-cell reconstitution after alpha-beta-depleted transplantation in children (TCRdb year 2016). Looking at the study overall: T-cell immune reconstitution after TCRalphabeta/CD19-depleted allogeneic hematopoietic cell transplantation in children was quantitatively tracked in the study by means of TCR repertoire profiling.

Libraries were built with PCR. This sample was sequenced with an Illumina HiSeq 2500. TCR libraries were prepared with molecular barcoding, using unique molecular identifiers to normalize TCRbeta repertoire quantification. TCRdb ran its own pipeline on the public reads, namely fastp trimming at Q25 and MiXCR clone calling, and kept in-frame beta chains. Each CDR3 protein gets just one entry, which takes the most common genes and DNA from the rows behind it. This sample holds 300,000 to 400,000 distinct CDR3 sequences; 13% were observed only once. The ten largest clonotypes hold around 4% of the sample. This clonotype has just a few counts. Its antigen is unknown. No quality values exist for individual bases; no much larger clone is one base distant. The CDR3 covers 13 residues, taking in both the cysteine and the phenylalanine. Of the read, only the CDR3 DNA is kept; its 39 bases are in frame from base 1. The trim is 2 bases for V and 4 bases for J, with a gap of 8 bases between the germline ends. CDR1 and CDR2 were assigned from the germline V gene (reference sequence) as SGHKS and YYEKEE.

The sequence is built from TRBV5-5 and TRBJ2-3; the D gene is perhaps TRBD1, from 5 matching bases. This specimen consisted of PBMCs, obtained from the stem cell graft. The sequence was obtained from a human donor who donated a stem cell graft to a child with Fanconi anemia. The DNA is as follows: TGTGCCAGCAGCTTTCAGGGATCAGATACGCAGTATTTT. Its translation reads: CASSFQGSDTQYF.